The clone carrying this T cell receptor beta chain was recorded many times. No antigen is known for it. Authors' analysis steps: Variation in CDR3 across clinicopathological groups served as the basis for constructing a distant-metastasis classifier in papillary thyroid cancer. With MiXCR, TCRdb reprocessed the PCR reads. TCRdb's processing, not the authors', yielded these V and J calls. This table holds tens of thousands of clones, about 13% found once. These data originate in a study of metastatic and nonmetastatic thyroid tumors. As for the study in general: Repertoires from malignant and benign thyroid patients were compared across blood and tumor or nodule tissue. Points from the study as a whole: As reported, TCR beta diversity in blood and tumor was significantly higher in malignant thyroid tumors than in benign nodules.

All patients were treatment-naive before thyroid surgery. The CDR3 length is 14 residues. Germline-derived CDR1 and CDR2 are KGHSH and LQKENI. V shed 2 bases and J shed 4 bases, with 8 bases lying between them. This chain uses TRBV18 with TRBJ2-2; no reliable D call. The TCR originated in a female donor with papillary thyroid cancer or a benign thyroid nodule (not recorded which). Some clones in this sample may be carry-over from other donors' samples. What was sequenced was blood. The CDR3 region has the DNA TGTGCCAGCTCACCAGAAGGAAGCACCGGGGAGCTGTTTTTT. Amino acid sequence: CASSPEGSTGELFF.